A single sample gave rise to the 21 T cell receptor beta chains below, sequenced in a study of T cell changes during pregnancy in multiple sclerosis. Assay: immunoSEQ multiplex PCR; the TCRdb copy retains only in-frame clones and omits some. The sample yields some 130,000 clones, around 97% seen once. The material sequenced was peripheral blood, taken after pregnancy. All receptors come from a female donor with multiple sclerosis, enrolled in a pregnancy study.

V and J are TRBV4-3 and TRBJ1-2; 12 bases align to TRBD1. Looked up from germline, CDR1 is LGHNA and CDR2 is YSLEER. This CDR3 comprises 17 residues. Unmatched junction bases numbered 6, after V lost 0 bases and J lost 4 bases. The CDR3 loop is CASSQEGQGARGYGYTF. DNA for the CDR3: TGCGCCAGCAGCCAAGAGGGACAGGGGGCGAGGGGCTATGGCTACACCTTC.

The chain joins TRBV19 to TRBJ1-2; 7 positions match TRBD1. Germline values: CDR1 LNHDA, CDR2 SQIVND (reference sequence). Trimming cost V 4 bases and J 0 bases; bases outside gene matches: 8. The CDR3 spans 16 residues. In DNA, the CDR3 is TGTGCCAGTAGTACAACCGGGACAGCTACTAACTATGGCTACACCTTC. Translation: CASSTTGTATNYGYTF.

The genes are TRBV4-3 and TRBJ2-2, with TRBD2 matching over 7 bases. Trimming at V came to 2 bases and at J to 4 bases, leaving 7 bases not matched to a gene. This CDR3 has 16 residues. Germline lookup yields CDR1 LGHNA and CDR2 YSLEER. The CDR3 nucleotides are TGCGCCAGCAGCCAACGGAGCGGGGCCGGCACCGGGGAGCTGTTTTTT. It codes for CASSQRSGAGTGELFF.

The chain employs TRBV13 and TRBJ2-7, with 7 positions matching TRBD2. Unmatched junction bases numbered 3, after V lost 5 bases and J lost 2 bases. Germline lookup yields CDR1 PRHDT and CDR2 FYEKMQ (reference sequence). This CDR3 contains 13 residues. The CDR3 nucleotides are TGTGCCAGCAGCAGCGGGATTACCTACGAGCAGTACTTC. It translates to CASSSGITYEQYF.

The V gene is TRBV6-5, the J gene TRBJ2-7; 10 bases are shared with TRBD1. The CDR3 sequence is 15 residues long. Trimming took 5 bases from V and 5 from J; bases not matched to a gene: 9. From germline, CDR1 is MNHEY and CDR2 SVGAGI. The CDR3 is CASSPTGQGHHEQYF. In nucleotides, the CDR3 is TGTGCCAGCAGTCCAACGGGACAGGGGCACCACGAGCAGTACTTC.

This clone is a singleton in its sample. The chain uses TRBV28 and TRBJ2-7; TRBD2 matches at 14 bases. The CDR3 has 15 amino acids. Germline loops: CDR1 MDHEN, CDR2 SYDVKM. V lost 8 bases and J lost 2; bases outside the gene matches: 5. This chain's CDR3 is CASGLAGGRTYEQYF. The CDR3 DNA is TGTGCCAGCGGACTAGCGGGGGGACGGACCTACGAGCAGTACTTC. Drawing the rest from reference TRBV28 and TRBJ2-7, the complete variable domain is DVKVTQSSRYLVKRTGEKVFLECVQDMDHENMFWYRQDPGLGLRLIYFSYDVKMKEKGDIPEGYSVSREKKERFSLILESASTNQTSMYLCASGLAGGRTYEQYFGPGTRLTVT.

DNA for the CDR3: TGTGCCAGTCTCGGAACAGGGCAGGAAGCGACCCAGTACTTC. It translates to CASLGTGQEATQYF. The rearrangement joins TRBV2 to TRBJ2-5, with D perhaps TRBD1 (6 bases). CDR3 length: 14 residues. V was cut by 9 bases and J by 7 bases, with 21 bases left in between. Germline V gives CDR1 SNHLY, CDR2 FYNNEI. Drawing the rest from reference TRBV2 and TRBJ2-5, the complete variable domain is EPEVTQTPSHQVTQMGQEVILRCVPISNHLYFYWYRQILGQKVEFLVSFYNNEISEKSEIFDDQFSVERPDGSNFTLKIRSTKLEDSAMYFCASLGTGQEATQYFGPGTRLLVL.

This clone came up once. V is TRBV21-1 and J is TRBJ1-1; the table calls TRBD1, which could not be checked here. TRBV21-1 counts as a pseudogene. The CDR3 runs to 14 residues. The CDR3 here is CASSTRQKETEAFF. In nucleotides, the CDR3 is TGTGCCAGCAGCACTAGACAGAAGGAGACTGAAGCTTTCTTT.

The chain employs TRBV10-3 and TRBJ1-1, with TRBD1 matching over 10 bases. The V gene end was trimmed by 8 bases and the J gene end by 1 base; junction bases not matched to a gene: 7. CDR1 ENHRY and CDR2 SYGVKD come from the germline V gene. The CDR3 is 15 amino acids. CDR3 coding DNA: TGTGCCATCGCGGGACAGGGGAAGGGGAACACTGAAGCTTTCTTT. Its protein is CAIAGQGKGNTEAFF.

V usage is TRBV2 and J usage is TRBJ2-1, with D maybe TRBD1 (6 bases). The V and J ends lost 3 bases and 7 bases respectively, with 16 bases between them. Germline values: CDR1 SNHLY, CDR2 FYNNEI. The CDR3 runs 15 residues. CDR3 sequence (DNA): TGTGCCAGCAGTGAGAGGACAGCCAACAAGAATGAGCAGTTCTTC. It translates to CASSERTANKNEQFF. The full variable domain, in which reference TRBV2 and TRBJ2-1 provide the parts outside the CDR3, is EPEVTQTPSHQVTQMGQEVILRCVPISNHLYFYWYRQILGQKVEFLVSFYNNEISEKSEIFDDQFSVERPDGSNFTLKIRSTKLEDSAMYFCASSERTANKNEQFFGPGTRLTVL.

The chain uses TRBV18 and TRBJ2-4; D gene unclear. Germline CDR1 reads KGHSH; CDR2 reads LQKENI. The V and J ends lost 0 bases and 3 bases respectively, with 6 bases between them. This CDR3 is 14 amino acids long. As DNA, the CDR3 is TGTGCCAGCTCACCACCTTCAGGCAAAAACATTCAGTACTTC. Protein product: CASSPPSGKNIQYF.

This clone showed up just once. The V call is TRBV6-1, the J call TRBJ2-7, with TRBD1 as a possible D gene (5 bases). Trimming stripped 3 bases from V and 9 bases from J, with 12 bases between. From germline, CDR1 is MNHNS and CDR2 SASEGT. This CDR3 region has 12 residues. CDR3 region: CASSDRVYVQYF. CDR3 sequence (DNA): TGTGCCAGCAGTGACAGGGTCTATGTGCAGTACTTC.

Here the CDR3 DNA reads TGTGCCAGCAGTAGAGCGGGAGGGCCTCCGGGGGAGCTGTTTTTT. It codes for CASSRAGGPPGELFF. The chain has TRBV28 and TRBJ2-2, with 10 bases lining up with TRBD2. CDR1 and CDR2 (germline): MDHEN, SYDVKM. The J segment lost 8 bases and the V segment lost 5 bases, leaving 8 bases of the junction unmatched. CDR3 size: 15 residues.

The chain joins TRBV4-2 to TRBJ2-1, with D possibly TRBD2 on 5 matching bases. CDR1 and CDR2 from the germline V gene are LGHNA and YNFKEQ. The CDR3 is made up of 16 amino acids. Trimming shortened V by 0 bases and J by 4 bases, and 13 bases separated the two germline ends. The CDR3 reads CASSQDSERWYNEQFF. The DNA of the CDR3 is TGTGCCAGCAGCCAAGACTCCGAGCGGTGGTACAATGAGCAGTTCTTC.

This chain joins TRBV2 and TRBJ2-2; TRBD1 matches 8 bases. The CDR3 extends over 15 amino acids. The germline V gene encodes CDR1 SNHLY and CDR2 FYNNEI. With 10 bases clipped from V and 6 bases from J, the junction kept 13 bases outside the gene matches. The CDR3 sequence is CANAPGTGPPGELFF. The CDR3 DNA reads as TGTGCCAACGCCCCGGGGACAGGTCCCCCCGGGGAGCTGTTTTTT. The complete variable domain, with remaining parts taken from reference TRBV2 and TRBJ2-2, reads EPEVTQTPSHQVTQMGQEVILRCVPISNHLYFYWYRQILGQKVEFLVSFYNNEISEKSEIFDDQFSVERPDGSNFTLKIRSTKLEDSAMYFCANAPGTGPPGELFFGEGSRLTVL.

This rearrangement joins TRBV4-1 to TRBJ2-1; 9 bases line up with TRBD2. Unmatched junction bases numbered 8, after V lost 1 base and J lost 10 bases. Per the germline V gene, CDR1 is MGHRA and CDR2 is YSYEKL. This CDR3 contains 15 residues. The CDR3 region is CASSQGGLALEEQFF. As DNA, the CDR3 is TGCGCCAGCAGCCAAGGAGGACTAGCGCTCGAGGAGCAGTTCTTC.

The chain carries TRBV27 and TRBJ2-5; 12 nucleotides agree with TRBD2. CDR1 and CDR2 (germline): MNHEY, SMNVEV (reference sequence). CDR3 length: 18 residues. The J segment lost 5 bases and the V segment lost 5 bases, leaving 15 bases of the junction unmatched. The CDR3 reads CASSPASGRAWAGETQYF. DNA for the CDR3: TGTGCCAGCAGTCCGGCTAGCGGGAGGGCCTGGGCGGGTGAGACCCAGTACTTC.

This clone was seen just once. CDR3 sequence: CASSARQASTDTQYF. CDR3 coding DNA: TGTGCCAGCAGCGCCCGGCAGGCTAGCACAGATACGCAGTATTTT. The rearrangement links TRBV9 to TRBJ2-3; no clear D. Per the germline V gene, CDR1 is SGDLS and CDR2 is YYNGEE. V lost 3 bases to trimming and J lost 0 bases, with 11 bases between them. CDR3 length equals 15 residues.

The chain employs TRBV7-2 and TRBJ2-1, with 7 nucleotides matching TRBD2. CDR1 is SGHTA, CDR2 FQGNSA, per germline. The junction had 4 bases not matched to a gene; V was cut back by 5 bases and J by 0 bases. The CDR3 sequence is 15 residues long. Here the CDR3 reads CASSPRTSSYNEQFF. The DNA of the CDR3 is TGTGCCAGCAGCCCGAGGACTAGCTCCTACAATGAGCAGTTCTTC.

This clone was observed a single time. V and J are TRBV19 and TRBJ1-5; 8 nucleotides agree with TRBD1. V dropped 6 bases and J dropped 7; count of bases not matched to a gene: 14. This CDR3 has 16 residues. Germline V CDR1 and CDR2: LNHDA, SQIVND (reference sequence). The CDR3 reads CASRPPPGQGDQPQHF. The CDR3 DNA is TGTGCCAGTAGACCCCCTCCCGGACAGGGAGACCAGCCCCAGCATTTT.

V is TRBV28 and J is TRBJ2-1; 8 bases are a match to TRBD1. Germline V gene data show CDR1 as MDHEN and CDR2 as SYDVKM. V lost 3 bases and J lost 4; bases outside the gene matches: 11. The CDR3 sequence is 17 residues long. This CDR3 reads CASSLRLGQGAYNEQFF. The CDR3 DNA reads TGTGCCAGCAGTTTGCGACTTGGGCAGGGGGCGTACAATGAGCAGTTCTTC.